The entry below describes one T cell receptor beta chain. Per the original data handling: Reference gene primer amplification in the assay estimated nucleated cell counts. The assay was immunoSEQ multiplex PCR, and TCRdb's table has in-frame clones only and misses some. Clonal size and the V and J genes are those of that table, whereas D and trimming came from the DNA. The sample includes under 85,000 clones, approximately 83% of them seen just once. V lost 5 bases to trimming and J lost 5 bases; unmatched junction nucleotides: 15. There are 16 residues in the CDR3. CDR1 is SGHAT and CDR2 is FQDESV in the germline V gene (reference sequence). The data derive from a study of blood T cell repertoires in COVID-19.

What was sequenced was peripheral blood. The chain couples TRBV11-1 to TRBJ2-7; TRBD1 aligns across 7 bases. The sequence was obtained from a human donor in a cohort sampled during active COVID-19. The CDR3 here is CASSLGGEGAIHEQYF. Here the CDR3 DNA reads TGTGCCAGCAGCCTAGGTGGAGAGGGGGCGATACACGAGCAGTACTTC.